This T cell receptor (beta chain) stems from a study of CD8+CD57+ T cells in acquired aplastic anemia. Regarding the study as a whole: Simpson's diversity of CD8+ cells was not significantly different in patients compared with controls.

Using genomic DNA as the template, TCR beta VDJ and CDR3 profiling was carried out. MiXCR was run by TCRdb on the reads, yielding one entry per CDR3 protein. The repertoire holds some 280,000 distinct CDR3 sequences, with 45% to 65% as singletons. As to this clonotype: Its antigen is still unknown.

The clonotype comes from a human donor with severe aplastic anemia or a healthy control (not recorded which). The sample consisted of sorted CD4+, CD8+, or CD8+CD57+ T cells (not recorded which) from PBMCs.

The CDR3 is CSAQQAGTPYEQYF. CDR3 bases: TGCAGTGCTCAGCAGGCAGGAACACCTTACGAGCAGTACTTC. The chain is built from TRBV20-1 and TRBJ2-7; D not certain. This CDR3 region has 14 residues. The V end was cut by 5 bases, the J end by 4 bases, with 18 bases between. Germline loops: CDR1 DFQATT, CDR2 SNEGSKA (reference sequence).